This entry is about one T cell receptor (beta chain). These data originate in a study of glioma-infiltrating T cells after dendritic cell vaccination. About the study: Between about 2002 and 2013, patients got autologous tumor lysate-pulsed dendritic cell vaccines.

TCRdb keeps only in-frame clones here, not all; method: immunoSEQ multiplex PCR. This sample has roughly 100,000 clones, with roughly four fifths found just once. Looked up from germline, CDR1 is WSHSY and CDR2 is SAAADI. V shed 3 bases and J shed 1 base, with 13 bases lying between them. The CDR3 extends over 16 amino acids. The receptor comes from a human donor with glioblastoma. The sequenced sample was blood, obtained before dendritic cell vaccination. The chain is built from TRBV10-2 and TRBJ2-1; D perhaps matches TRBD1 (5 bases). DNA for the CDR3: TGCGCCAGCAGTGAAGAGACAGAGAAATCCTACAATGAGCAGTTCTTC. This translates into CASSEETEKSYNEQFF.